This TCR beta chain comes out of a study of spatial heterogeneity in lung cancer. The wider study: A total of some 70 untreated early-stage non-small cell lung cancer patients served as donors. Each time, sequencing found more beta-chain sequences than alpha-chain sequences.

A unique molecular identifier was carried by every single TCR cDNA molecule. TCRdb re-called the 5' RACE reads with MiXCR, one entry per CDR3 protein. Of around 120,000 distinct CDR3 sequences in the sample, 10% to 15% were seen once. With 6 bases removed from V and 4 bases from J, the gap between germline ends came to 16 bases. Germline CDR1 MDHEN, CDR2 SYDVKM. CDR3 length equals 14 residues. This clonotype was recorded a few times. The time point here: blood at routine non-recurrence follow-up after resection. Whole RNA came from tumor, nontumor lung or frozen PBMC and was sequenced without being sorted.

The rearrangement links TRBV28 to TRBJ2-7; D not certain. Sequenced here: PBMCs, sampled at follow-up. The TCR originated in a male donor with early-stage non-small cell lung cancer. CDR3 region: CASRDTRPQYEQYF. In nucleotides, the CDR3 is TGTGCCAGCAGGGATACACGGCCCCAGTACGAGCAGTACTTC.